Sequencing of this T cell receptor beta chain was carried out in a study of blood T cell repertoires in COVID-19. Study in general: Some COVID-19 samples were acute and others convalescent; all came from the United States, Italy and Spain. PBMCs, B-cell-depleted T cells, or T cells were the source of the cDNA or gDNA that made up the material.

Authors' analysis steps: Estimated nucleated cell counts came from reference gene primer amplification. The data were produced by immunoSEQ multiplex PCR, yet TCRdb's version contains in-frame clones alone and is incomplete. V, J and clone size are those of that table, while D and trimming were read from the DNA. The sample records about 70,000 clones, around 83% being singletons. The ends lost 5 bases at V and 3 bases at J; junction bases unmatched: 8. CDR1 and CDR2 from the germline V gene are ENHRY and SYGVKD. This CDR3 contains 17 residues. This chain uses TRBV10-3 with TRBJ2-3, with 13 positions matching TRBD2. The sample consisted of peripheral blood. The TCR comes from a man aged 30-40 years with COVID-19, enrolled during active disease. The CDR3 nucleotides are TGTGCCATCAGTCCAGGGACTAGCGGGGTGGGGACAGATACGCAGTATTTT. Amino acids: CAISPGTSGVGTDTQYF.